The rows below give T cell receptor beta chains drawn from one sample of a study of T cell responses to AZD1222 COVID-19 vaccine. The method was immunoSEQ multiplex PCR; TCRdb's version includes in-frame clones alone and lacks a portion of them. The table shows about 130,000 clones, with more than 85% occurring only once. The input for sequencing was peripheral blood, taken on day 0 of AZD1222 vaccination. The source is an adult in good health. Each CDR3 is given with its conserved first and last residue. The D gene is left open where the match is weak. Not all rows give a size; the values are once, few, many and, for expanded clones, a class.

j_call	clone_size	d_call	v_call	cdr3_aa	cdr3_nt
TRBJ2-7	NA	NA	TRBV19	CASEDAQTYEQYF	TGTGCCAGCGAGGACGCCCAGACCTACGAGCAGTACTTC
TRBJ1-1	NA	NA	TRBV5-1	CASSLARGDTEAFF	TGCGCCAGCAGCTTGGCCCGGGGGGACACTGAAGCTTTCTTT
TRBJ2-1	NA	NA	TRBV2	CASAAGALPLDEQFF	TGTGCCAGCGCGGCGGGTGCTCTCCCCCTCGATGAGCAGTTCTTC
TRBJ1-1	NA	NA	TRBV7-2	CASSLRATEAFF	TGTGCCAGCAGCTTAAGAGCGACTGAAGCTTTCTTT
TRBJ2-1	NA	TRBD2	TRBV19	CATWPGTSGYNEQFF	TGTGCCACCTGGCCGGGGACTAGCGGTTACAATGAGCAGTTCTTC
TRBJ1-4	NA	NA	TRBV18	CASSPYMEAEKLFF	TGTGCCAGCTCACCATATATGGAGGCGGAAAAACTGTTTTTT
TRBJ1-1	NA	NA	TRBV28	CASSSMVRTNTEAFF	TGTGCCAGCAGTTCCATGGTGCGAACGAACACTGAAGCTTTCTTT
TRBJ2-5	NA	NA	TRBV5-4	CASSLGPGETQYF	TGTGCCAGCAGCCTCGGGCCCGGAGAGACCCAGTACTTC
TRBJ2-3	once	TRBD2	TRBV6-5	CASGTSTSTDTQYF	TGTGCCAGCGGGACTAGCACAAGCACAGATACGCAGTATTTT
TRBJ1-1	NA	NA	TRBV7-3	CASSLMGGLNTEAFF	TGTGCCAGCAGCTTAATGGGGGGACTGAACACTGAAGCTTTCTTT
TRBJ2-7	NA	NA	TRBV3-1/TRBV3-2	CASSLTVTGVYEQYF	TGTGCCAGCAGCCTGACCGTTACAGGCGTCTACGAGCAGTACTTC
TRBJ1-3	NA	NA	TRBV2	CASGVSGNTIYF	TGTGCCAGCGGAGTTTCGGGAAACACCATATATTTT
TRBJ2-7	NA	NA	TRBV9	CASSVDWEVATEQYF	TGTGCCAGCAGCGTAGATTGGGAAGTCGCTACGGAGCAGTACTTC
TRBJ1-2	NA	TRBD1	TRBV2	CASTLTGVIPPSRGYTF	TGTGCCAGCACGCTTACAGGGGTTATCCCACCCTCACGAGGCTACACCTTC
TRBJ2-5	NA	TRBD1	TRBV2	CASSRDRGGQETQYF	TGTGCCAGCAGCCGGGACAGGGGCGGGCAAGAGACCCAGTACTTC
TRBJ1-2	NA	TRBD1	TRBV5-1	CASSSQRTGNYGYTF	TGCGCCAGCAGCTCGCAGCGGACAGGAAACTATGGCTACACCTTC
TRBJ1-2	NA	NA	TRBV5-6	CASSLGRNYGYTF	TGTGCCAGCAGCTTAGGCAGGAACTATGGCTACACCTTC
TRBJ1-4	NA	TRBD1	TRBV6-1	CASSEETGGTEKLFF	TGTGCCAGCAGTGAAGAGACAGGGGGCACTGAAAAACTGTTTTTT
TRBJ1-1	NA	TRBD1	TRBV6-2/TRBV6-3	CASSPGQGPWGTEAFF	TGTGCCAGCAGTCCGGGACAGGGGCCCTGGGGGACTGAAGCTTTCTTT
TRBJ1-2	NA	NA	TRBV29-1	CSVEVGGRDYGYTF	TGCAGCGTTGAGGTGGGGGGACGGGACTATGGCTACACCTTC
TRBJ2-2	NA	TRBD2	TRBV5-8	CASRKRGGGDTGELFF	TGTGCCAGCAGAAAGCGGGGGGGCGGAGACACCGGGGAGCTGTTTTTT
TRBJ1-2	NA	NA	TRBV11-3	CASSFGGNYGYTF	TGTGCCAGCAGCTTCGGCGGTAACTATGGCTACACCTTC